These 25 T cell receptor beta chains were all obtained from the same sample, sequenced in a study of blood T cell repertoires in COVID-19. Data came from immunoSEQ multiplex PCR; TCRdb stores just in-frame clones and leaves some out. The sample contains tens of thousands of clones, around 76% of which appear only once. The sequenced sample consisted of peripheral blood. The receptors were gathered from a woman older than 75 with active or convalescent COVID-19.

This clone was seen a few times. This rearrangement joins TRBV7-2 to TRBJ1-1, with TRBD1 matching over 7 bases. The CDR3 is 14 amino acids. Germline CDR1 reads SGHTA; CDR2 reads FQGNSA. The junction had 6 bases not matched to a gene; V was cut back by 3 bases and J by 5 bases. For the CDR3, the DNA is TGTGCCAGCAGCTTGGACAACAGGGGAACTGAAGCTTTCTTT. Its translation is CASSLDNRGTEAFF.

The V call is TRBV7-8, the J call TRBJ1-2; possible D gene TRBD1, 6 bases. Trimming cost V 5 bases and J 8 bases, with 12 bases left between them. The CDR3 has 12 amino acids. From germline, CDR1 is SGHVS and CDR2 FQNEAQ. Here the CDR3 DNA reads TGTGCCAGCAGCCCTAACAGGGAGGGCTACACCTTC. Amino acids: CASSPNREGYTF. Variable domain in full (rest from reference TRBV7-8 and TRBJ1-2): GAGVSQSPRYKVAKRGQDVALRCDPISGHVSLFWYQQALGQGPEFLTYFQNEAQLDKSGLPSDRFFAERPEGSVSTLKIQRTQQEDSAVYLCASSPNREGYTFGSGTRLTVV.

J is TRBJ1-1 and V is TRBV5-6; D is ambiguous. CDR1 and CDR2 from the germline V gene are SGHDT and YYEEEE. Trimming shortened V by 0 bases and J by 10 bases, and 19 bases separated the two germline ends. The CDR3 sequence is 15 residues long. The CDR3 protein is CASSLGRIFAPGAFF. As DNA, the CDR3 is TGTGCCAGCAGCTTGGGGCGAATTTTTGCTCCAGGAGCTTTCTTT.

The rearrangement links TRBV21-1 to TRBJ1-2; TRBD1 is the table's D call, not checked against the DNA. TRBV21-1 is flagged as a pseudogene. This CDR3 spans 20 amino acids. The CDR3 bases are TGTGCCAGCAGCAAAGGAGAAAGGACAGGGGGCGACCCCCGTAACTATGGCTACACCTTC. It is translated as CASSKGERTGGDPRNYGYTF.

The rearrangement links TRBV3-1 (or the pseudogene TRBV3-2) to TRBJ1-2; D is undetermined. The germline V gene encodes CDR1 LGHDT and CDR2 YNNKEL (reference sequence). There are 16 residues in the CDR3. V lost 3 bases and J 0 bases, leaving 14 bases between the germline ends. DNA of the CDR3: TGTGCCAGCAGCCAGCGGGGATCGGGAGCTAACTATGGCTACACCTTC. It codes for CASSQRGSGANYGYTF.

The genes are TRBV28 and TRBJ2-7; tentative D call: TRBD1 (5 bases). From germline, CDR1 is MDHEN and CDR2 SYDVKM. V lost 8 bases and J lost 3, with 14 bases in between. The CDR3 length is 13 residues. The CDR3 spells CASQTGRDYEQYF. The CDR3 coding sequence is TGTGCCAGCCAAACCGGCAGGGACTACGAGCAGTACTTC. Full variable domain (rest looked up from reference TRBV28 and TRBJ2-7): DVKVTQSSRYLVKRTGEKVFLECVQDMDHENMFWYRQDPGLGLRLIYFSYDVKMKEKGDIPEGYSVSREKKERFSLILESASTNQTSMYLCASQTGRDYEQYFGPGTRLTVT.

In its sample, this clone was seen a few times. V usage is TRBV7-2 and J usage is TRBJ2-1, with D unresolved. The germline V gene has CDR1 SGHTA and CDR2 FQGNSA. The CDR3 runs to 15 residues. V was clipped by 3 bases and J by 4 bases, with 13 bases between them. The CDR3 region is CASSFITEVYNEQFF. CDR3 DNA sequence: TGTGCCAGCAGCTTTATAACTGAGGTTTACAATGAGCAGTTCTTC.

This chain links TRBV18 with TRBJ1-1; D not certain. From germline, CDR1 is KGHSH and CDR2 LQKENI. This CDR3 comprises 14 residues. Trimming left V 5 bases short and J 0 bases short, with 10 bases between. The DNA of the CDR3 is TGTGCCAGCTCAGAACAGAACATGAACACTGAAGCTTTCTTT. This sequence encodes CASSEQNMNTEAFF.

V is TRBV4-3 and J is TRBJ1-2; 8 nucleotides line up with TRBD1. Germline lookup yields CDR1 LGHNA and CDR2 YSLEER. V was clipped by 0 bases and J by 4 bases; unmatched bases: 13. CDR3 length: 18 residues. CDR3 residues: CASSQDRDRTAPVYGYTF. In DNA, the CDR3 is TGCGCCAGCAGCCAAGATAGGGACAGGACCGCGCCCGTCTATGGCTACACCTTC.

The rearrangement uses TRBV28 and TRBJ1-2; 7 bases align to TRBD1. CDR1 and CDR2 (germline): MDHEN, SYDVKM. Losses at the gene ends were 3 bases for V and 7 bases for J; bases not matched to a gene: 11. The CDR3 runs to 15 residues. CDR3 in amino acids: CASSFSGTDLGGYTF. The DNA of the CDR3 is TGTGCCAGCAGTTTCTCCGGGACAGACTTAGGTGGCTACACCTTC.

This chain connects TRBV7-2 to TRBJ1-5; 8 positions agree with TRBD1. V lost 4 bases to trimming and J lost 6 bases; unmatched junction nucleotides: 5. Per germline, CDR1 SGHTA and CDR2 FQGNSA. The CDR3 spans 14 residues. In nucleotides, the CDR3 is TGTGCCAGCAGCTCTCAGGGGGCAGGTCAGCCCCAGCATTTT. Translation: CASSSQGAGQPQHF. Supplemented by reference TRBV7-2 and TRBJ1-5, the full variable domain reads GAGVSQSPSNKVTEKGKDVELRCDPISGHTALYWYRQSLGQGLEFLIYFQGNSAPDKSGLPSDRFSAERTGGSVSTLTIQRTQQEDSAVYLCASSSQGAGQPQHFGDGTRLSIL.

The CDR3 nucleotides read TGTGCCAGCAGTGAAGGGGGGGACCAAGAGACCCAGTACTTC. Its protein is CASSEGGDQETQYF. This chain joins TRBV2 and TRBJ2-5; perhaps TRBD2 as D (6 bases). The V gene lost 1 base and the J gene lost 0 bases, with 6 bases spanning the gap. The CDR3 runs to 14 residues. In germline, CDR1 is SNHLY, CDR2 FYNNEI.

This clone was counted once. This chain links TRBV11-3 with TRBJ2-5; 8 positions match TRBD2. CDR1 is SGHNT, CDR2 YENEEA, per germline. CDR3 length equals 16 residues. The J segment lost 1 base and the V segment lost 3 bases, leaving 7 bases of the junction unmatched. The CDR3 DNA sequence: TGTGCCAGCAGCTTCGGTAGCGGGACGGTCCAAGAGACCCAGTACTTC. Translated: CASSFGSGTVQETQYF.

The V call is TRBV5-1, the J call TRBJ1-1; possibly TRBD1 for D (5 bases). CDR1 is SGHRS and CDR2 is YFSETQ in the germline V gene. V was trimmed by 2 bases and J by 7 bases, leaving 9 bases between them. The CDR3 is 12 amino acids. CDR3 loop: CASSFDSFEAFF. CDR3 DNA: TGCGCCAGCAGCTTTGACAGTTTTGAAGCTTTCTTT.

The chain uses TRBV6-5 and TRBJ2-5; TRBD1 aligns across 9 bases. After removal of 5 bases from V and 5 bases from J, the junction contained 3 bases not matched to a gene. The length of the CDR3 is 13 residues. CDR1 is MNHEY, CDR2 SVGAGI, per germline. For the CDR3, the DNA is TGTGCCAGCAGTCTGGACAGGGGTGAGACCCAGTACTTC. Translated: CASSLDRGETQYF.

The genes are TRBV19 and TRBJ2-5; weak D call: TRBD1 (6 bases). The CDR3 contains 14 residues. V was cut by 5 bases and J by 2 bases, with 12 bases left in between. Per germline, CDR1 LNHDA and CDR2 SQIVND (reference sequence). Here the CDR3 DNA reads TGTGCCAGTAGTTTACAGGGACCACAAGAGACCCAGTACTTC. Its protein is CASSLQGPQETQYF.

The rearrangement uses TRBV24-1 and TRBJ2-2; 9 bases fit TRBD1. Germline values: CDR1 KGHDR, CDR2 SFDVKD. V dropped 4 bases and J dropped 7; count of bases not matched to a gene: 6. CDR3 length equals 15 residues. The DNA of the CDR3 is TGTGCCACCAGTGACGGGACAGGGTGGGTCGGGGAGCTGTTTTTT. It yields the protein CATSDGTGWVGELFF.

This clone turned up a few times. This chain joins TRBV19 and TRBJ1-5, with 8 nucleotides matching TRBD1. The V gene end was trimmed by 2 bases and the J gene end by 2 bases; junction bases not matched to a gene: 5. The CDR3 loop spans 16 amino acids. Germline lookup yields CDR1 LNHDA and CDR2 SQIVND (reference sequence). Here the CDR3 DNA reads TGTGCCAGTAGTATAAGACAGGGGATAGGCAATCAGCCCCAGCATTTT. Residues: CASSIRQGIGNQPQHF.

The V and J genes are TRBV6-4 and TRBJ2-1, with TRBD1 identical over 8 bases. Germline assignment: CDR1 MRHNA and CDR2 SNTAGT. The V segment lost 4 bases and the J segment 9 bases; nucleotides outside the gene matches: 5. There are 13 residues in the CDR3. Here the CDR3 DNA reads TGTGCCAGCAGTGTCTCACAGGGGGGTGAGCAGTTCTTC. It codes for CASSVSQGGEQFF.

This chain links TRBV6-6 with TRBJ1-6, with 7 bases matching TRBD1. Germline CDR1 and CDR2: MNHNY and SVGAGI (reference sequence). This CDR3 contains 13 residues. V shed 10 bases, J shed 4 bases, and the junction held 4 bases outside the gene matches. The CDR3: CAISTGYNSPLHF. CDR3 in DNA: TGTGCCATCTCGACAGGGTATAATTCACCCCTCCACTTT.

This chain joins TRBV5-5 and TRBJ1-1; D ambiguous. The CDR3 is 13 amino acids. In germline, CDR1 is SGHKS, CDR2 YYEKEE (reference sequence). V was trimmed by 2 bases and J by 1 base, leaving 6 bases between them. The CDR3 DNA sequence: TGTGCCAGCAGCTTTGGCCGGAACACTGAAGCTTTCTTT. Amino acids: CASSFGRNTEAFF.

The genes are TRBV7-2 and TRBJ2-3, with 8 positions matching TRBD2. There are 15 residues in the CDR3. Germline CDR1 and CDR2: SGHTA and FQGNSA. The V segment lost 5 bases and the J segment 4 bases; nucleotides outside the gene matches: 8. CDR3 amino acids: CASSPLGSGADTQYF. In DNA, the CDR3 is TGTGCCAGCAGCCCGCTGGGTAGCGGGGCAGATACGCAGTATTTT.

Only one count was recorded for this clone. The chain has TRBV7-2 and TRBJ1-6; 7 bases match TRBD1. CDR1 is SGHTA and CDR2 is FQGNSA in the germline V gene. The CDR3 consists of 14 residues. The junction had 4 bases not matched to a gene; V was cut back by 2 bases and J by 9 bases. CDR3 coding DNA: TGTGCCAGCAGCTTACTAGGGGGCGGTTCACCCCTCCACTTT. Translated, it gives CASSLLGGGSPLHF. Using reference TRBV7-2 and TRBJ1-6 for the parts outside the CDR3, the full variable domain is GAGVSQSPSNKVTEKGKDVELRCDPISGHTALYWYRQSLGQGLEFLIYFQGNSAPDKSGLPSDRFSAERTGGSVSTLTIQRTQQEDSAVYLCASSLLGGGSPLHFGNGTRLTVT.

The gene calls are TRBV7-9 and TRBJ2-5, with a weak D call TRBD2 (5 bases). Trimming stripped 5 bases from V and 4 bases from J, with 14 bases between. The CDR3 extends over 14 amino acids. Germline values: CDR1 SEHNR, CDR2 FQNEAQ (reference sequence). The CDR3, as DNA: TGTGCCAGCAGCCAAGGAGAGGGAACAGAGACCCAGTACTTC. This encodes CASSQGEGTETQYF. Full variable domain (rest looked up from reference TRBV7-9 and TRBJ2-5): DTGVSQNPRHKITKRGQNVTFRCDPISEHNRLYWYRQTLGQGPEFLTYFQNEAQLEKSRLLSDRFSAERPKGSFSTLEIQRTEQGDSAMYLCASSQGEGTETQYFGPGTRLLVL.

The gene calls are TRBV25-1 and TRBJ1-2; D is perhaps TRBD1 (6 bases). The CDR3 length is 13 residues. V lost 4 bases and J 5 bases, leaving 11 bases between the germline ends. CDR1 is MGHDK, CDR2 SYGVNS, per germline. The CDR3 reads CASSATGKYGYTF. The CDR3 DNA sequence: TGTGCCAGCAGTGCAACAGGGAAATATGGCTACACCTTC.